In its sample, the clone carrying this T cell receptor beta chain was seen once. The table came from immunoSEQ multiplex PCR; TCRdb's copy has only in-frame clones and leaves some out. Of some 100,000 clones in the sample, about 94% were seen once. The CDR3 is made up of 18 amino acids. Germline loops: CDR1 SGHNT, CDR2 YYREEE (reference sequence). Trimming removed 0 bases from V and 1 base from J, with 14 bases in between. The data originate from a study of T cell changes during pregnancy in multiple sclerosis. The chain recombines TRBV5-4 with TRBJ2-6; a weak D match, TRBD1 (5 bases). The material was peripheral blood, obtained before pregnancy. The TCR was taken from a female donor with multiple sclerosis, enrolled in a pregnancy study. CDR3 loop: CASSLGVQGTSGANVLTF. CDR3 bases: TGTGCCAGCAGCTTGGGCGTCCAGGGAACTTCTGGGGCCAACGTCCTGACTTTC.